This entry lists 32 T cell receptor beta chains sequenced from one sample in a study of patients and donors after allogeneic stem cell transplantation. One entry per CDR3 protein results from TCRdb running MiXCR on the RT-PCR reads. The table lists about 100,000 distinct CDR3 sequences, around 36% of them singletons. Sequencing was performed on blood, either unsorted or a sorted T cell fraction (not recorded which). These receptors originate from a human donor who was either an allogeneic HSCT recipient or a stem cell or donor lymphocyte infusion donor (not recorded which). It is not recorded whose cells these are; they may come from a transplant donor.

This chain connects TRBV7-8 to TRBJ2-5, with a possible D match to TRBD2 (7 bases). This CDR3 is built from 14 residues. Germline CDR1 SGHVS, CDR2 FQNEAQ. Trimming removed 0 bases at V and 9 bases at J, with 14 bases between. The CDR3 region has the DNA TGTGCCAGCAGCTTAGCTGGGGGGAGGGGGGCCCAGTACTTC. Protein product: CASSLAGGRGAQYF.

This rearrangement joins TRBV4-2 to TRBJ2-7, with D hard to call. The CDR3 length is 16 residues. Germline lookup yields CDR1 LGHNA and CDR2 YNFKEQ. Between the trimmed V and J ends, which lost 1 base and 0 bases, there was a span of 13 bases. The CDR3 DNA reads TGTGCCAGCAGCCAAGCCTACCCGATACCCTCCTACGAGCAGTACTTC. Encoded protein: CASSQAYPIPSYEQYF.

The chain employs TRBV7-9 and TRBJ2-1; 10 positions match TRBD2. The germline gives CDR1 SEHNR, CDR2 FQNEAQ (reference sequence). The CDR3 has 18 residues. Losses at the gene ends were 4 bases for V and 7 bases for J; bases not matched to a gene: 16. The DNA of the CDR3 is TGTGCCAGCAGCTACGCGGAGTTAGGGAGCGGGAGGGGAAATGAGCAGTTCTTC. Residues: CASSYAELGSGRGNEQFF.

V gene TRBV30 combines with J gene TRBJ1-5, with D maybe TRBD1 (6 bases). V was shortened by 1 base and J by 6 bases, with 10 bases between the two germline ends. CDR1 is GTSNPN and CDR2 is SVGIG in the germline V gene (reference sequence). This CDR3 region has 13 residues. In nucleotides, the CDR3 is TGTGCCTGGAGTGCAGGGGACGGTCAGCCCCAGCATTTT. This gives the protein CAWSAGDGQPQHF.

This clonotype was counted a few times. The V and J genes are TRBV18 and TRBJ2-5, with TRBD2 matching 7 bases. The germline V gene has CDR1 KGHSH and CDR2 LQKENI. V lost 2 bases, J lost 1 base, and 4 bases stayed unmatched. The CDR3 contains 15 residues. The CDR3 sequence is CASSPKREVQETQYF. CDR3 bases: TGTGCCAGCTCACCAAAGCGGGAAGTCCAAGAGACCCAGTACTTC.

In its sample, this clonotype was seen once. The genes are TRBV30 and TRBJ2-7; D is unclear. CDR1 and CDR2 (germline): GTSNPN, SVGIG (reference sequence). The V end was cut by 3 bases, the J end by 5 bases, with 14 bases between. This CDR3 spans 13 amino acids. The DNA of the CDR3 is TGTGCCTGGAGCCTTGGGTGGACCGACGAGCAGTACTTC. It specifies CAWSLGWTDEQYF.

Only a few counts were recorded for this clonotype. This sequence joins TRBV10-3 and TRBJ1-2; D ambiguous. The CDR3 extends over 16 amino acids. Trimming removed 3 bases from V and 0 bases from J, with 14 bases in between. Germline CDR1 reads ENHRY; CDR2 reads SYGVKD. CDR3 sequence: CAISEPLGRTNYGYTF. Written as DNA, the CDR3 is TGTGCCATCAGTGAACCCCTAGGCAGAACTAACTATGGCTACACCTTC.

This clonotype was counted only a few times. The rearrangement uses TRBV20-1 and TRBJ2-1, with 13 bases aligning to TRBD2. Trimming cost V 3 bases and J 8 bases; bases outside gene matches: 4. The CDR3 runs 14 residues. Germline V gene lookup returns CDR1 DFQATT and CDR2 SNEGSKA (reference sequence). The CDR3 here is CSASWTSGSDEQFF. The DNA of the CDR3 is TGCAGTGCTAGTTGGACTAGCGGGAGTGATGAGCAGTTCTTC.

The chain links TRBV15 to TRBJ2-3, with 8 nucleotides matching TRBD2. Looked up from germline, CDR1 is LNHNV and CDR2 is YYDKDF (reference sequence). The V segment lost 3 bases and the J segment 1 base; nucleotides outside the gene matches: 6. This CDR3 region has 16 residues. The CDR3 is CATSRGLGEGTDTQYF. The CDR3 nucleotides read TGTGCCACCAGCAGGGGACTAGGCGAGGGCACAGATACGCAGTATTTT.

This clonotype turned up a few times. V usage is TRBV5-1 and J usage is TRBJ1-4, with 7 bases matching TRBD1. Trimming cost V 2 bases and J 4 bases; bases outside gene matches: 5. This CDR3 has 15 amino acids. From germline, CDR1 is SGHRS and CDR2 YFSETQ. The CDR3 sequence: CASSLTGTVNEKLFF. The CDR3 DNA reads as TGCGCCAGCAGCTTAACCGGGACAGTTAATGAAAAACTGTTTTTT.

This clonotype has only a few counts. V and J are TRBV20-1 and TRBJ2-7, with TRBD1 identical over 8 bases. The ends lost 7 bases at V and 3 bases at J; junction bases unmatched: 5. In germline, CDR1 is DFQATT, CDR2 SNEGSKA (reference sequence). This CDR3 is 12 amino acids long. CDR3 sequence (DNA): TGCAGTGGGGGACAGGACCTCTACGAGCAGTACTTC. The encoded protein is CSGGQDLYEQYF.

The gene calls are TRBV13 and TRBJ2-1, with 9 bases that match TRBD2. The CDR3 has 14 residues. Losses at the gene ends were 7 bases for V and 3 bases for J; bases not matched to a gene: 4. Germline V CDR1 and CDR2: PRHDT, FYEKMQ (reference sequence). CDR3 coding DNA: TGTGCCAGCACAGGACTAGCGTTCTACAATGAGCAGTTCTTC. Amino acids: CASTGLAFYNEQFF.

The chain carries TRBV24-1 and TRBJ2-7, with TRBD1 identical over 8 bases. V was pared by 12 bases and J by 0 bases, with 15 bases of the junction left unmatched. Looked up from germline, CDR1 is KGHDR and CDR2 is SFDVKD. This CDR3 has 16 residues. This chain's CDR3 is CALKTTSGQDSYEQYF. The CDR3 DNA is TGTGCCCTTAAAACCACTTCGGGACAGGACTCCTACGAGCAGTACTTC.

The chain couples TRBV4-3 to TRBJ2-7; 11 nucleotides line up with TRBD2. The germline V gene encodes CDR1 LGHNA and CDR2 YSLEER. J was trimmed by 0 bases and V by 3 bases; bases with no gene match: 4. The CDR3 is 16 amino acids. CDR3 region: CASSHRLAGGSYEQYF. The CDR3 DNA sequence: TGCGCCAGCAGCCATCGGCTAGCGGGAGGCTCCTACGAGCAGTACTTC.

This clonotype was counted once. This chain uses TRBV4-1 with TRBJ2-7, with D possibly matching TRBD2 (6 bases). The CDR3 sequence is 13 residues long. Per germline, CDR1 MGHRA and CDR2 YSYEKL. V was clipped by 4 bases and J by 3 bases, with 10 bases between them. The CDR3 DNA is TGCGCCAGCAGCCTACGGGAGTTCTACGAGCAGTACTTC. Translation gives CASSLREFYEQYF.

Only one count was recorded for this clonotype. V and J are TRBV6-6 and TRBJ2-5; tentatively, D is TRBD1 (6 bases). CDR1 and CDR2 (germline): MNHNY, SVGAGI (reference sequence). The ends were cut back, 2 bases at V and 5 bases at J, with 9 bases in the middle. The CDR3 is 13 amino acids. The CDR3 DNA reads as TGTGCCAGCAGTTACACAGGGTCGGAGACCCAGTACTTC. It yields the protein CASSYTGSETQYF.

The CDR3 region has the DNA TGTGCCAGCAGCGGCGACGCCAAACAGGGTTTGAACACTGAAGCTTTCTTT. It is translated as CASSGDAKQGLNTEAFF. This chain uses TRBV5-5 with TRBJ1-1; maybe TRBD1 (6 bases). The CDR3 length is 17 residues. Deletions cut 4 bases from V and 0 bases from J, with 19 bases between. Germline V gene data show CDR1 as SGHKS and CDR2 as YYEKEE (reference sequence).

This clonotype showed up just a few times. CDR3 loop: CSFRDSGQETQYF. In nucleotides, the CDR3 is TGCAGCTTTCGTGACTCCGGGCAAGAGACCCAGTACTTC. This chain links TRBV29-1 with TRBJ2-5, with D unclear. This CDR3 comprises 13 residues. V lost 8 bases to trimming and J lost 2 bases, with 15 bases between them. CDR1 SQVTM and CDR2 ANQGSEA come from the germline V gene.

This clonotype appeared a few times. The chain joins TRBV10-3 to TRBJ1-2; D ambiguous. The CDR3 has 14 amino acids. V lost 6 bases to trimming and J lost 2 bases, with 13 bases between them. Germline V gene data show CDR1 as ENHRY and CDR2 as SYGVKD. The CDR3 region has the DNA TGTGCCATCAGATCGACTGACCTAAACTATGGCTACACCTTC. This gives the protein CAIRSTDLNYGYTF.

The gene calls are TRBV10-3 and TRBJ1-5, with 8 nucleotides matching TRBD1. The CDR3 sequence is 15 residues long. Losses at the gene ends were 11 bases for V and 0 bases for J; bases not matched to a gene: 9. The germline V gene encodes CDR1 ENHRY and CDR2 SYGVKD. CDR3 in DNA: TGTGCCTCCAAAGGGACAGGTGATAGCAATCAGCCCCAGCATTTT. This gives the protein CASKGTGDSNQPQHF.

This clonotype was counted a few times. V usage is TRBV7-2 and J usage is TRBJ1-2, with 9 nucleotides matching TRBD1. J lost 0 bases, V lost 6 bases, and 8 bases had no gene match. CDR3 size: 16 residues. Germline V gene data show CDR1 as SGHTA and CDR2 as FQGNSA. This chain's CDR3 is CASRQPGQGSNYGYTF. The CDR3 coding sequence is TGTGCCAGCAGACAACCGGGACAGGGCTCTAACTATGGCTACACCTTC.

The J gene is TRBJ1-1, the V gene TRBV6-2 or TRBV6-3; D may be TRBD1 (6 bases). This CDR3 is 13 amino acids long. The V and J ends lost 5 bases and 5 bases respectively, with 12 bases between them. Germline V lookup: CDR1 MNHEY, CDR2 SVGEGT. Here the CDR3 reads CASSNRVWTEAFF. Written as DNA, the CDR3 is TGTGCCAGCAGTAACAGGGTTTGGACTGAAGCTTTCTTT.

This chain connects TRBV20-1 to TRBJ2-1; TRBD2 aligns across 7 bases. J was trimmed by 6 bases and V by 1 base; bases with no gene match: 15. The length of the CDR3 is 17 residues. Germline CDR1 reads DFQATT; CDR2 reads SNEGSKA (reference sequence). The CDR3 here is CSARGRLSGIITNEQFF. The CDR3 DNA is TGCAGTGCTAGAGGCCGACTGAGCGGGATCATCACCAATGAGCAGTTCTTC.

The chain joins TRBV3-1 to TRBJ1-4; D is unresolved. The V gene's germline CDR1 is LGHDT and CDR2 YNNKEL (reference sequence). The CDR3 has 16 amino acids. Trimming took off 1 base at V and 8 bases at J, with 17 bases between the two ends. In DNA form, the CDR3 reads TGTGCCAGCAGCCAAGCCCCTGGGATACACTGGGAAAAACTGTTTTTT. As protein: CASSQAPGIHWEKLFF.

Of note for this clonotype: The conserved phenylalanine or tryptophan normally closing the CDR3 is absent here, so this likely arose from a read error. The rearrangement joins TRBV20-1 to TRBJ1-2, with TRBD1 matching 7 bases. The CDR3 consists of 13 residues. With 6 bases clipped from V and 2 bases from J, the junction kept 6 bases outside the gene matches. Germline-derived CDR1 and CDR2 are DFQATT and SNEGSKA (reference sequence). This chain's CDR3 is CSASVQGNYGYTI. In DNA, the CDR3 is TGCAGTGCGAGCGTACAGGGGAACTATGGCTACACCATC.

A note on this clonotype: Given the absence of the conserved phenylalanine or tryptophan at the CDR3 end, a read error is likely. The rearrangement links TRBV27 to TRBJ1-6, with D tentatively TRBD1 (5 bases). The CDR3 is made up of 13 amino acids. Per the germline V gene, CDR1 is MNHEY and CDR2 is SMNVEV (reference sequence). The V and J ends lost 5 bases and 13 bases respectively, with 15 bases between them. The CDR3 sequence is CASSRQGISPLHL. In DNA form, the CDR3 reads TGTGCCAGCAGTCGGCAGGGCATTTCCCCCCTCCACTTG.

The CDR3 spells CASSYSGTRTSGFTDTQYF. The DNA of the CDR3 is TGTGCCAGCAGCTATTCGGGGACCCGGACTAGCGGCTTCACAGATACGCAGTATTTT. The V call is TRBV7-9, the J call TRBJ2-3, with TRBD2 identical over 10 bases. This CDR3 contains 19 residues. Germline V gene sequence: CDR1 SEHNR, CDR2 FQNEAQ (reference sequence). J gave up 2 bases and V 4 bases, and 15 bases lay outside the gene matches.

DNA for the CDR3: TGTGCCAGCACCTCTAGTTCCACGGAGGGGACCCAGTACTTC. Residues: CASTSSSTEGTQYF. The rearrangement links TRBV12-3 or TRBV12-4 to TRBJ2-5, with D tentatively TRBD2 (6 bases). The CDR3 extends over 14 amino acids. V lost 7 bases to trimming and J lost 7 bases, with 19 bases between them.

V gene TRBV28 combines with J gene TRBJ2-7; unclear D gene. The CDR3 spans 12 residues. Between the trimmed V and J ends, which lost 7 bases and 0 bases, there was a span of 7 bases. CDR1 and CDR2 (germline): MDHEN, SYDVKM. CDR3 loop: CASNPGSYEQYF. CDR3 sequence (DNA): TGTGCCAGCAACCCTGGCTCCTACGAGCAGTACTTC. The full variable domain, in which reference TRBV28 and TRBJ2-7 provide the parts outside the CDR3, is DVKVTQSSRYLVKRTGEKVFLECVQDMDHENMFWYRQDPGLGLRLIYFSYDVKMKEKGDIPEGYSVSREKKERFSLILESASTNQTSMYLCASNPGSYEQYFGPGTRLTVT.

This clonotype was picked up many times. The V call is TRBV4-3, the J call TRBJ1-1, with D perhaps TRBD1 (6 bases). The CDR3 is 15 amino acids. The V end lost 6 bases, the J end lost 1 base, and 15 bases lay between the germline ends. Germline-derived CDR1 and CDR2 are LGHNA and YSLEER. CDR3: CASSTWGRPNTEAFF. CDR3 sequence (DNA): TGCGCCAGCAGTACGTGGGGGCGACCGAACACTGAAGCTTTCTTT.

This clonotype has only a few counts. This chain links TRBV15 with TRBJ1-5; a possible D gene is TRBD1 (5 bases). Germline V gene sequence: CDR1 LNHNV, CDR2 YYDKDF (reference sequence). Trimming cost V 0 bases and J 2 bases, with 5 bases left between them. The CDR3 runs to 14 residues. CDR3 protein: CATSREGGNQPQHF. The CDR3 region has the DNA TGTGCCACCAGCAGAGAAGGGGGCAATCAGCCCCAGCATTTT.

The rearrangement uses TRBV2 and TRBJ2-1, with a tentative D call TRBD2 (5 bases). V shed 8 bases and J shed 9 bases, with 14 bases lying between them. The CDR3 consists of 12 residues. Looked up from germline, CDR1 is SNHLY and CDR2 is FYNNEI. The CDR3, as DNA: TGTGCCAGCGGGAGTACAGTTTTTGAGCAGTTCTTC. The encoded protein is CASGSTVFEQFF.